This record covers a single TCR beta chain. Clones were sequenced by immunoSEQ multiplex PCR, and TCRdb holds only the in-frame ones, with some missing. The sample has some 170,000 clones; just under 90% are singletons. The data derive from a study of blood T cell repertoires in COVID-19. With 5 bases removed from V and 1 base from J, the gap between germline ends came to 12 bases. CDR3 length: 15 amino acids. Per germline, CDR1 LNHDA and CDR2 SQIVND (reference sequence). Patients of the Seattle cohort, enrolled during active infection, were followed longitudinally. The TCR sequence derives from a woman in her sixties or seventies with COVID-19, enrolled during active disease. The source material was peripheral blood. The chain carries TRBV19 and TRBJ1-5; D unresolved. The DNA of the CDR3 is TGTGCCAGTAGTGCGAGACTTGGGAGCAATCAGCCCCAGCATTTT. Residues: CASSARLGSNQPQHF.